The 11 T cell receptor beta chains listed next were all sequenced from one sample in a study of low-dose radiotherapy and immunotherapy resistance in tumors. First-strand cDNA relied on TRAV- and TRBV-specific primers spanning alpha and beta chains. TCRs were put through 20 to 25 PCR cycles of amplification with Phusion. A constant-region primer and the V-primer adapter served as the primer pair. MiXCR was run by TCRdb on the reads, yielding one entry per CDR3 protein. The table records several thousand distinct CDR3 sequences, about 70% of them present only once. All receptors come from a human donor with advanced metastatic prostate, ovarian, gallbladder or colorectal cancer (not recorded which). This table probably holds off-target reads from a library built for another chain.

The chain employs TRBV28 and TRBJ1-1; 11 bases are a match to TRBD1. CDR1 and CDR2 (germline): MDHEN, SYDVKM. The CDR3 totals 15 residues. Trimming took 5 bases from V and 5 from J; bases not matched to a gene: 7. CDR3: CASSIRTGGKTEAFF. CDR3 nucleotide sequence: TGTGCCAGCAGTATACGGACAGGGGGCAAAACTGAAGCTTTCTTT.

This clonotype has just one count. The V call is TRBV25-1, the J call TRBJ2-5, with D perhaps matching TRBD1 (5 bases). This CDR3 is built from 13 residues. Trimming pared 6 bases from V and 5 bases from J, leaving 13 bases between. Germline CDR1 and CDR2: MGHDK and SYGVNS. The CDR3 loop is CASSSRVMETQYF. The CDR3 nucleotides are TGTGCCAGCAGCTCCAGGGTGATGGAGACCCAGTACTTC.

The chain carries TRBV19 and TRBJ1-5, with a weak D call TRBD1 (5 bases). The CDR3 has 16 residues. Trimming took off 1 base at V and 4 bases at J, with 14 bases between the two ends. Germline V gene lookup returns CDR1 LNHDA and CDR2 SQIVND (reference sequence). Here the CDR3 reads CASSIGRGASNQPQHF. The CDR3, as DNA: TGTGCCAGTAGTATAGGAAGAGGGGCAAGTAATCAGCCCCAGCATTTT.

This clonotype showed up just a few times. Sequence at one end of the junction differs from germline and may be a read error. The chain combines TRBV2 with TRBJ2-3; no firm D call. CDR1 is SNHLY, CDR2 FYNNEI, per germline. The CDR3 length is 13 residues. The CDR3 here is CASSEATTDTQYF. The CDR3 coding sequence is TGTGCCAGCAGCGAAGCGACCACAGATACGCAGTATTTT.

This chain connects TRBV5-5 to TRBJ2-1; no firm D call. The length of the CDR3 is 15 residues. Trimming removed 0 bases from V and 0 bases from J, with 7 bases in between. Germline assignment: CDR1 SGHKS and CDR2 YYEKEE (reference sequence). This chain's CDR3 is CASSLARSSYNEQFF. The CDR3 bases are TGTGCCAGCAGCTTGGCCCGAAGCTCCTACAATGAGCAGTTCTTC.

The chain combines TRBV11-3 with TRBJ1-1, with D possibly TRBD1 on 5 matching bases. The germline V gene encodes CDR1 SGHNT and CDR2 YENEEA. V shed 5 bases and J shed 0 bases, with 10 bases lying between them. The CDR3 has 14 amino acids. In DNA, the CDR3 is TGTGCCAGCAGCCCGGGACCGCTGAACACTGAAGCTTTCTTT. Protein product: CASSPGPLNTEAFF.

V gene TRBV20-1 combines with J gene TRBJ1-6, with D tentatively TRBD1 (6 bases). Germline CDR1 and CDR2: DFQATT and SNEGSKA (reference sequence). Deletions cut 5 bases from V and 6 bases from J, with 11 bases between. The CDR3 totals 13 residues. The CDR3 reads CSAETGINSPLHF. DNA for the CDR3: TGCAGTGCTGAAACAGGGATTAATTCACCCCTCCACTTT.

This clonotype was detected a few times. The chain employs TRBV12-3 or TRBV12-4 and TRBJ1-1, with a weak D call TRBD1 (5 bases). V shed 7 bases and J shed 0 bases, with 15 bases lying between them. CDR3 length equals 15 residues. CDR3 DNA sequence: TGTGCCAGCACCCCAGGGCGGTTCGTGAACACTGAAGCTTTCTTT. Translation gives CASTPGRFVNTEAFF.

The V and J genes are TRBV6-2 or TRBV6-3 and TRBJ1-2; D remains ambiguous. The germline V and J ends were trimmed by 5 bases and 0 bases, with 13 bases remaining between them. Germline CDR1 reads MNHEY; CDR2 reads SVGEGT. This CDR3 has 15 residues. This CDR3 reads CASSEWPGTNYGYTF. The CDR3 DNA reads TGTGCCAGCAGTGAATGGCCAGGAACTAACTATGGCTACACCTTC.

The J gene is TRBJ2-2, the V gene TRBV13, with 8 bases aligning to TRBD1. After removal of 5 bases from V and 6 bases from J, the junction contained 11 bases not matched to a gene. The V gene's germline CDR1 is PRHDT and CDR2 FYEKMQ (reference sequence). This CDR3 is 16 amino acids long. The CDR3 sequence: CASSPRQGRSPGELFF. The CDR3 DNA reads TGTGCCAGCAGCCCACGACAGGGGAGATCCCCCGGGGAGCTGTTTTTT.

This chain joins TRBV5-5 and TRBJ2-7; D possibly corresponds to TRBD2 (6 bases). CDR3 length: 15 residues. The V and J ends lost 6 bases and 2 bases respectively, with 18 bases between them. The germline gives CDR1 SGHKS, CDR2 YYEKEE (reference sequence). Here the CDR3 DNA reads TGTGCCAGCACCCCAAGGGACTCCGGGACCTACGAGCAGTACTTC. Protein product: CASTPRDSGTYEQYF.